These 2 T cell receptor beta chains originate from one sample sequenced in a study of early T cells in non-severe SARS-CoV-2 infection (dated by TCRdb to the early 2020s). Receptor libraries were prepared by 5' RACE. Instrument used: NextSeq 500. Starting from the raw public reads, TCRdb applied fastp trimming at Q25, assembled clones with MiXCR and retained in-frame beta chains. Each CDR3 protein appears once, grouped with its most common genes and DNA. Counted in this sample were tens of thousands of distinct CDR3 sequences; around 9.1% of them appeared once. The top ten constitute 4% to 4.5% of the sample. Sequenced: whole blood. The receptors were gathered from an adult who was a healthcare worker with PCR-confirmed SARS-CoV-2 infection or an uninfected control (not recorded which).

This clonotype has at least ten counts. J is TRBJ2-4 and V is TRBV7-3, with D possibly TRBD2 on 6 matching bases. Trimming removed 5 bases at V and 8 bases at J, with 16 bases between. CDR1 and CDR2 from the germline V gene are SGHTA and FQGTGA. The CDR3 is 14 amino acids. CDR3 loop: CASSASGVEDIQYF. For the CDR3, the DNA is TGTGCCAGCAGCGCATCGGGGGTCGAGGACATTCAGTACTTC.

This clonotype showed up many times. The gene calls are TRBV7-9 and TRBJ1-6; D call uncertain. V lost 1 base to trimming and J lost 15 bases, with 10 bases between them. CDR3 length equals 12 residues. Germline V gene lookup returns CDR1 SEHNR and CDR2 FQNEAQ (reference sequence). Here the CDR3 reads CASSLEVDDLHF. The CDR3 DNA is TGTGCCAGCAGCTTAGAGGTAGACGACCTCCACTTT.